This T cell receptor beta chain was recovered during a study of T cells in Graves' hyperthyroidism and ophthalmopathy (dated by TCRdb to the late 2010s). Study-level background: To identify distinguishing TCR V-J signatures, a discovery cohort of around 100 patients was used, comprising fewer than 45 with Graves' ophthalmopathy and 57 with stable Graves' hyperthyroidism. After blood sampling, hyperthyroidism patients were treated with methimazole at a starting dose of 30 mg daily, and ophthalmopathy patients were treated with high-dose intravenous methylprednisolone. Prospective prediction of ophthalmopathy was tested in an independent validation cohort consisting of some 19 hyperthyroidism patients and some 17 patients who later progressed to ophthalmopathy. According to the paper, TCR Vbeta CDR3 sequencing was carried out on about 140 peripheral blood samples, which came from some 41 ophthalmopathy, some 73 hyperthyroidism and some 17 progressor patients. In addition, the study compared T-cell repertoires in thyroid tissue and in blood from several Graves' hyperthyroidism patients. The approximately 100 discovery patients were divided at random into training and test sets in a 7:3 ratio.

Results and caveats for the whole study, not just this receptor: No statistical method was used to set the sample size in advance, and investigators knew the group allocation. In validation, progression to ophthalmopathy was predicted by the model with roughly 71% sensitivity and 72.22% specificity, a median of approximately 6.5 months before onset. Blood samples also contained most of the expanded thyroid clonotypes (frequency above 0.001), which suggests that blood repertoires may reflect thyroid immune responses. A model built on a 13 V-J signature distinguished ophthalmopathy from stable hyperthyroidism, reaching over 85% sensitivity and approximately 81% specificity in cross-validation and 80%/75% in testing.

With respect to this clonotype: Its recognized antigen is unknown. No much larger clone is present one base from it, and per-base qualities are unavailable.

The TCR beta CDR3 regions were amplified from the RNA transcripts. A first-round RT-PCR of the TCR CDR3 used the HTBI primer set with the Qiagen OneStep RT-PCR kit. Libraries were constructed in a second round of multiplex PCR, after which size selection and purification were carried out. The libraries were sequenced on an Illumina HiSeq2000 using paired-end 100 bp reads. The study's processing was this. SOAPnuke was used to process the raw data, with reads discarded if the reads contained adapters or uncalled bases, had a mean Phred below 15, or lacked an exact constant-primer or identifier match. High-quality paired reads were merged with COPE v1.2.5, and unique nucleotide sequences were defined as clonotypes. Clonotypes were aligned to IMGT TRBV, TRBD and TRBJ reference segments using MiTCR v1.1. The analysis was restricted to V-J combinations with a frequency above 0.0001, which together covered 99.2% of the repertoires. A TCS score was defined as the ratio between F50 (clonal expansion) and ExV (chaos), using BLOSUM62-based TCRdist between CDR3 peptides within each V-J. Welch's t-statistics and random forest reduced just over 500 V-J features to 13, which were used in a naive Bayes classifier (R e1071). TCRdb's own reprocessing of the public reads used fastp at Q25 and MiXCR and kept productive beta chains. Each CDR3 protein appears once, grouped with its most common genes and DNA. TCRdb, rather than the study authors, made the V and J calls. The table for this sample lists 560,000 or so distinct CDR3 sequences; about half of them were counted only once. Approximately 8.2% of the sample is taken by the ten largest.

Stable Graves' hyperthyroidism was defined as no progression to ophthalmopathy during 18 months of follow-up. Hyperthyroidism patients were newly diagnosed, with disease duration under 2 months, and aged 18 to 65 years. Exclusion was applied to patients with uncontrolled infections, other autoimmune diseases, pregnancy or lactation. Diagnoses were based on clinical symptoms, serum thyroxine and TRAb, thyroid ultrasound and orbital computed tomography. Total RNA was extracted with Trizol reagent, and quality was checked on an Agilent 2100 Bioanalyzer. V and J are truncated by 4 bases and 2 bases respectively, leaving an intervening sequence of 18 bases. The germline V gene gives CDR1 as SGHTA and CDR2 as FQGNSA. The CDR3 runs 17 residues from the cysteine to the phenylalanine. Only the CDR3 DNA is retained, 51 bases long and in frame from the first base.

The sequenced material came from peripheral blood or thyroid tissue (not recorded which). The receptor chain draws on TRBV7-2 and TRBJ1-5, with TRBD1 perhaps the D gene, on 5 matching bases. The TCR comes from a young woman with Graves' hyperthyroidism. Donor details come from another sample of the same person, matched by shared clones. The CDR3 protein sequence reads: CASSYRRRESGNQPQHF. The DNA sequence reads TGTGCCAGCAGCTATCGACGCAGGGAATCAGGCAATCAGCCCCAGCATTTT.